This T cell receptor beta chain was captured by sequencing in a study of metastatic and nonmetastatic thyroid tumors (dated by TCRdb to about 2020). A note on the overall study: The researchers compared repertoires between peripheral blood samples and tumor or nodule tissue samples from patients with malignant or benign thyroid disease. General study outcomes and caveats: In both blood and tumor samples, malignant tumors were reported to have significantly higher TCR beta diversity than benign nodules.

Inclusive of the bounding cysteine and phenylalanine, the CDR3 is 17 residues long. This entry keeps only the CDR3 DNA: 51 bases, framed from base 1. In the germline V gene (reference sequence), CDR1 corresponds to MNHEY and CDR2 to SMNVEV. No treatment had been received by any patient before thyroid surgery. The study retrospectively analysed patient clinical samples collected from about 2012 to 2019 using T-cell receptor beta sequencing. As regards this clone: No antigen is known for it. Compared with germline, one end of the junction differs, possibly owing to a read error.

The protocol used for the library was PCR. Instrument on record: Illumina HiSeq 4000. High-throughput sequencing was used to profile the CDR3 region of the TCR beta-chain in every patient. Concerning the study's data processing: CDR3 differences across clinicopathological groups were used to build a classifier for discriminating distant-metastatic papillary thyroid cancer patients. To measure repertoire diversity the researchers used the Shannon index, while the Morisita-Horn index served to gauge how similar the tumor and blood repertoires were. TCRdb's own reprocessing of the public reads used fastp at Q25 and MiXCR and kept productive beta chains. What appears here as the V and J calls and clone size reflects TCRdb's work, not the paper's. The sample data list under 50,000 clones, and approximately 30% of these were observed just once. 9.5% to 13% of the sample is held by the ten biggest clonotypes.

The sample consisted of blood. The clonotype originates from a male donor with papillary thyroid cancer or a benign thyroid nodule (not recorded which). Some clones in this sample may be carry-over from other donors' samples. This receptor chain uses TRBV27 and TRBJ2-1, and TRBD1 matches 8 of the central bases. The CDR3 sequence is CARRQGAWGRGYNEQFF. The bases read TGTGCCCGCAGGCAGGGGGCCTGGGGACGGGGGTACAATGAGCAGTTCTTC.